This TCR beta chain was sequenced during a study of cytomegalovirus exposure and HLA in healthy donors. Vbeta (60) and Jbeta (13) primers were used in the PCR. The table came from immunoSEQ multiplex PCR; TCRdb's copy has only in-frame clones and leaves some out. The sample lists about 200,000 clones, roughly four fifths occurring once. Study-level results: Most TCR sequences were seen very rarely across donors, but some public TCRs occurred in many. In a later analysis, DRB1 alleles had the most associated TCRs; HLA-C alleles the fewest. Both high specificity and high sensitivity reportedly marked the classifier's diagnosis of cytomegalovirus status.

This clone was seen a single time. Its antigen is still unknown. Trimming at V came to 6 bases and at J to 0 bases, leaving 6 bases not matched to a gene. Per germline, CDR1 WSHSY and CDR2 SAAADI. The CDR3 is made up of 15 amino acids. Sequenced sample: PBMCs. The chain carries TRBV10-2 and TRBJ2-3, with TRBD2 matching 7 bases. The source is a man aged 25 to 45 in good health and CMV-seronegative. CDR3 amino acids: CASRGAGASTDTQYF. Written as DNA, the CDR3 is TGCGCCAGCAGGGGTGCGGGAGCGAGCACAGATACGCAGTATTTT.